A single sample is the source of the 10 T cell receptor beta chains below, sequenced in a study of OX40 agonist ivuxolimab in advanced cancers. TCRdb keeps only in-frame clones here, not all; method: immunoSEQ multiplex PCR. This sample has about 83,000 clones, with under 90% found just once. The sample consisted of CD4+ or CD8+ T cells sorted from blood, taken in a trial of the OX40 agonist ivuxolimab. The receptors shown here come from an adult with an advanced solid tumor such as melanoma, head and neck, liver or kidney cancer.

This chain joins TRBV14 and TRBJ2-3, with unresolved D. Deletions cut 1 base from V and 6 bases from J, with 11 bases between. The CDR3 runs to 14 residues. Germline-derived CDR1 and CDR2 are SGHDN and FVKESK. CDR3 nucleotides: TGTGCCAGCAGCCAAGTCTTGGCCAAGGATACGCAGTATTTT. Translated, it gives CASSQVLAKDTQYF.

The chain joins TRBV2 to TRBJ2-2, with 8 bases lining up with TRBD2. This CDR3 is 15 amino acids long. V lost 5 bases, J lost 5 bases, and 7 bases stayed unmatched. Germline V gives CDR1 SNHLY, CDR2 FYNNEI. The CDR3 protein is CASSPGGAWTGELFF. The CDR3 coding sequence is TGTGCCAGCAGTCCCGGGGGGGCCTGGACCGGGGAGCTGTTTTTT.

V is TRBV2 and J is TRBJ2-1; D uncertain. The CDR3 is 15 amino acids. Germline V gene data show CDR1 as SNHLY and CDR2 as FYNNEI. Trimming stripped 2 bases from V and 3 bases from J, with 11 bases between. CDR3 in DNA: TGTGCCAGCAGTGAAAGCGTGGGAAACTACAATGAGCAGTTCTTC. It specifies CASSESVGNYNEQFF.

V usage is TRBV4-2 and J usage is TRBJ2-7, with 11 positions matching TRBD2. The CDR3 extends over 18 amino acids. CDR1 is LGHNA, CDR2 YNFKEQ, per germline. V was clipped by 0 bases and J by 1 base; unmatched bases: 8. Here the CDR3 DNA reads TGTGCCAGCAGCCAAGATCCTAGCGGGGGGTCCACATCCTACGAGCAGTACTTC. It is translated as CASSQDPSGGSTSYEQYF.

This rearrangement joins TRBV30 to TRBJ2-7; D possibly corresponds to TRBD1 (6 bases). V dropped 0 bases and J dropped 4 bases, with 16 bases sitting between them. Germline V gene data show CDR1 as GTSNPN and CDR2 as SVGIG (reference sequence). CDR3 length: 15 amino acids. In nucleotides, the CDR3 is TGTGCCTGGAGTGTACAAGGGGACAAAAGGTACGAGCAGTACTTC. Encoded protein: CAWSVQGDKRYEQYF.

V usage is TRBV15 and J usage is TRBJ2-5; D remains ambiguous. The germline V gene encodes CDR1 LNHNV and CDR2 YYDKDF (reference sequence). The V end was cut by 3 bases, the J end by 2 bases, with 13 bases between. CDR3 length: 15 residues. The CDR3 loop is CATSSYVIQQETQYF. CDR3 coding DNA: TGTGCCACCAGCAGTTACGTAATCCAACAAGAGACCCAGTACTTC.

The rearrangement links TRBV2 to TRBJ2-1; D uncertain. Germline CDR1 SNHLY, CDR2 FYNNEI. The CDR3 extends over 15 amino acids. Trimming stripped 5 bases from V and 4 bases from J, with 15 bases between. Written as DNA, the CDR3 is TGTGCCAGCAGTAATCTCGCCCCGGGTTACAATGAGCAGTTCTTC. Residues: CASSNLAPGYNEQFF.

The J gene is TRBJ2-3, the V gene TRBV30; 8 positions match TRBD1. The CDR3 has 15 amino acids. The V and J ends lost 2 bases and 3 bases, in that order; junction bases with no gene match: 7. CDR1 GTSNPN and CDR2 SVGIG come from the germline V gene (reference sequence). CDR3 amino acids: CAWSLGRGQTDTQYF. CDR3 DNA sequence: TGTGCCTGGAGTCTGGGCAGGGGGCAAACAGATACGCAGTATTTT.

This rearrangement joins TRBV7-2 to TRBJ1-5; D call uncertain. V was cut by 3 bases and J by 0 bases, with 9 bases left in between. The CDR3 covers 15 residues. CDR1 is SGHTA, CDR2 FQGNSA, per germline. The CDR3 is CASSFLANSNQPQHF. The CDR3 DNA is TGTGCCAGCAGCTTTCTTGCGAATAGCAATCAGCCCCAGCATTTT. The whole variable domain, remainder taken from reference TRBV7-2 and TRBJ1-5, is GAGVSQSPSNKVTEKGKDVELRCDPISGHTALYWYRQSLGQGLEFLIYFQGNSAPDKSGLPSDRFSAERTGGSVSTLTIQRTQQEDSAVYLCASSFLANSNQPQHFGDGTRLSIL.

The rearrangement uses TRBV7-9 and TRBJ2-5, with 7 bases fitting TRBD2. The germline gives CDR1 SEHNR, CDR2 FQNEAQ (reference sequence). The CDR3 has 15 amino acids. V was pared by 1 base and J by 5 bases, with 7 bases of the junction left unmatched. CDR3 amino acids: CASSLVGVGRETQYF. The CDR3 DNA reads TGTGCCAGCAGCTTAGTCGGGGTCGGGAGGGAGACCCAGTACTTC. Full variable domain (rest looked up from reference TRBV7-9 and TRBJ2-5): DTGVSQNPRHKITKRGQNVTFRCDPISEHNRLYWYRQTLGQGPEFLTYFQNEAQLEKSRLLSDRFSAERPKGSFSTLEIQRTEQGDSAMYLCASSLVGVGRETQYFGPGTRLLVL.